The 4 T cell receptor beta chains reported below all come from one sample, sequenced in a study of cytotoxic CD8 clonotypes in ibrutinib-treated CLL (dated by TCRdb to the early 2020s). In the paper's terms, the time point label means: 12 months on ibrutinib. Preparation of the library involved the immunoSEQ multiplex PCR assay. TCRdb retrieved this table from immuneACCESS and kept in-frame rearrangements only. Not all clones are present; in checked studies, unresolved V genes account for under half, and no reason is known for the remainder. The sample contains some 140,000 clones, approximately 80% of them found a single time. The top ten constitute about 13% of the sample. The sample in question was PBMCs, obtained after 12 months of ibrutinib treatment. The receptors come from a human donor with chronic lymphocytic leukemia.

This clone has just one count. This chain uses TRBV6-9 with TRBJ2-5; 10 nucleotides line up with TRBD2. Germline V gives CDR1 MNHGY, CDR2 SVAAGI. V dropped 3 bases and J dropped 5; count of bases not matched to a gene: 9. There are 16 residues in the CDR3. CDR3 nucleotides: TGTGCCAGCAGTTACAAAAAGCGGGAGGGCCACGAGACCCAGTACTTC. Amino acids: CASSYKKREGHETQYF.

This rearrangement joins TRBV10-3 to TRBJ2-1; 11 nucleotides agree with TRBD2. Germline CDR1 reads ENHRY; CDR2 reads SYGVKD. Trimming cost V 7 bases and J 3 bases; bases outside gene matches: 2. The CDR3 is 14 amino acids. CDR3 sequence (DNA): TGTGCCATCACGACTAGCGGGGTCTACAATGAGCAGTTCTTC. Encoded protein: CAITTSGVYNEQFF.

This clone was picked up a small number of times. The chain has TRBV9 and TRBJ2-5; D unclear. CDR3 size: 16 residues. Germline V gene sequence: CDR1 SGDLS, CDR2 YYNGEE. Trimming cost V 0 bases and J 0 bases, with 12 bases left between them. CDR3 bases: TGTGCCAGCAGCGTAGCTCCTGGACGTTACCAAGAGACCCAGTACTTC. Residues: CASSVAPGRYQETQYF. Full variable domain (outside the CDR3, taken from reference TRBV9 and TRBJ2-5): DSGVTQTPKHLITATGQRVTLRCSPRSGDLSVYWYQQSLDQGLQFLIQYYNGEERAKGNILERFSAQQFPDLHSELNLSSLELGDSALYFCASSVAPGRYQETQYFGPGTRLLVL.

Only a few counts were recorded for this clone. Other DNA sequences in this specimen translate into the identical CDR3. The chain employs TRBV27 and TRBJ2-1; 11 nucleotides align to TRBD2. V was pared by 5 bases and J by 7 bases, with 7 bases of the junction left unmatched. The CDR3 spans 15 residues. From germline, CDR1 is MNHEY and CDR2 SMNVEV (reference sequence). CDR3 sequence (DNA): TGTGCCAGCAGTCTAGAGACTAGCGGGAAGAATGAGCAGTTCTTC. Translation: CASSLETSGKNEQFF.